This T cell receptor beta chain was obtained from a study of CD8+ T cells in alopecia areata. About the study: Patients in the study were on tofacitinib for 6 to 18 months, then off it for 6 months. Study observations and caveats: Scalp sequencing captures resident alphabeta T cells of normal skin too. Between patients, shared TCR sequences were less clear than in mice. This was possibly due in part to HLA diversity in the patient population. Elevated clonality characterized lesional scalp relative to normal scalp, particularly in alopecia totalis/universalis.

Trimming removed 4 bases from V and 5 bases from J, with 14 bases in between. This CDR3 spans 14 amino acids. The germline V gene encodes CDR1 SGDLS and CDR2 YYNGEE. Extracted RNA was reverse transcribed into cDNA, the sequencing template. This table comes from immunoSEQ multiplex PCR, and its TCRdb copy is limited to in-frame clones, with some not included. There are roughly 200,000 clones in the sample; about 63% occur only once, and 1.5% to 2% lies in the top ten. This clone was seen a handful of times. Antigen unknown. This receptor was obtained from a human donor with alopecia areata. The source was CD4+ T cells sorted from blood, collected at week 0. This chain connects TRBV9 to TRBJ2-3; D might be TRBD1 (7 bases). As DNA, the CDR3 is TGTGCCAGCAGCCCCCAGGGGGGCTTAGATACGCAGTATTTT. It specifies CASSPQGGLDTQYF. The entire variable domain, with the rest obtained from reference TRBV9 and TRBJ2-3, is as follows: DSGVTQTPKHLITATGQRVTLRCSPRSGDLSVYWYQQSLDQGLQFLIQYYNGEERAKGNILERFSAQQFPDLHSELNLSSLELGDSALYFCASSPQGGLDTQYFGPGTRLTVL.